This T cell receptor beta chain was captured by sequencing in a study of early T cells in non-severe SARS-CoV-2 infection (dated by TCRdb to the early 2020s). Notes on the research overall: Because TCR sequencing was done on bulk RNA from unsorted whole blood, the alpha and beta chains could not be paired. What the study reported, not specific to this receptor: VDJdb matching was skewed toward anti-spike CD8 responses and likely underestimated virus-specific expansions, missing private and CD4 specificities.

To prepare the library, 5' RACE was applied. The sample was run on a NextSeq 500. The TCR library protocol attached unique molecular identifiers to individual cDNA molecules to correct for sequencing error and PCR bias. Sequencing covered both TCR alpha and beta chains, and within each sample the abundances of alpha and beta sequences were tightly co-correlated. As for how the authors treated the data: Decombinator V4 was used to annotate the V gene, J gene and CDR3 of the TCR sequences. Expanded TCRs were defined as changing significantly between any two time points under a Poisson model with p below 0.0001. TCR abundances were normalised to the total number of TCRs sequenced per sample and expressed as counts per million. TRAV1-2 paired with TRAJ12, TRAJ20 or TRAJ33 defined MAIT TCRs, while TRAV10 paired with TRAJ18 defined iNKT TCRs. VDJdb, accessed on 1 November 2021, was searched for TCRs annotated for CMV, EBV and SARS-CoV-2, and TCRs annotated for more than one antigen were excluded. The public sequencing data were trimmed at Q25 with fastp and processed into clonotypes with MiXCR by TCRdb, which kept only in-frame beta chains. Rows are unified per CDR3 protein, each entry keeping the most common DNA and genes. These V and J calls rely on TCRdb rather than the paper's analysis. This sample is represented by about 44,000 distinct CDR3 sequences; 20% to 25% of them were singletons. The top ten clones comprise roughly 4.2% of the sample.

The CDR3 runs 12 residues from the cysteine to the phenylalanine. Only the CDR3 portion is preserved as DNA: 36 bases, with reading frame beginning at the first base. The junction shows trimming of 4 bases on V and 6 bases on J, plus 9 bases between the germline ends. The germline V gene gives CDR1 as MNHNS and CDR2 as SASEGT. Set within a cohort of healthcare workers in London, UK, this nested case-control study involved weekly PCR testing of nasopharyngeal swabs along with blood sampling. Healthcare workers were recruited during the week of the UK lockdown, between 23 and 31 March 2020, and followed weekly for up to about 16 weeks. Note on this clonotype: Its antigen is unknown. Per-nucleotide qualities are absent, and no much larger clonotype sits a single base away.

The material sequenced was whole blood, taken at baseline. Rearrangement joined TRBV6-1 to TRBJ1-2, with no reliable assignment of the D segment. The TCR sequence derives from an adult who was a healthcare worker with PCR-confirmed SARS-CoV-2 infection or an uninfected control (not recorded which). In nucleotides, the sequence is TGTGCCAGCAGTGGGAACTGGGATGGCTACACCTTC. Translation gives CASSGNWDGYTF.